The clone carrying this T cell receptor (beta chain) has only a few counts. The authors ran a second PCR of roughly 6 to 12 cycles using a sample-barcoded 5' primer and a J-beta primer mix. Each of the cDNA molecules was tagged by a template-switch adaptor with 12 random nucleotides. A single record per CDR3 protein comes from TCRdb applying MiXCR to the 5' RACE reads. The profile shows around 1,800,000 distinct CDR3 sequences, approximately 39% of them singletons. This specimen comes from a study of blood T cells in healthy people across ages. CDR1 is SQVTM, CDR2 ANQGSEA, per germline. The CDR3 runs 14 residues. The ends lost 6 bases at V and 5 bases at J; junction bases unmatched: 10.

V and J are TRBV29-1 and TRBJ2-5; 9 bases agree with TRBD1. The receptor was derived from a human donor in good health. Sequenced material: blood. Here the CDR3 DNA reads TGCAGCGTGTCGACAGGGGGAGAGCGGGAGACCCAGTACTTC. Protein: CSVSTGGERETQYF.